This record looks at one T cell receptor (beta chain) sequence and its context. Its target is unknown. TCRdb's table, derived via immunoSEQ multiplex PCR, lists solely in-frame clones and lacks some. The sample holds approximately 90,000 clones, over 75% seen once. The CDR3 runs 14 residues. In germline, CDR1 is SGHTA, CDR2 FQGTGA. V shed 3 bases and J 9 bases; nucleotides not matched to a gene: 6. This entry belongs to a study of glioma-infiltrating T cells after dendritic cell vaccination. Turning to the study itself: Dendritic cell vaccine was injected intradermally three times, biweekly. Study results and limitations: Only a small number of patients had complete blood and tumor samples.

Patients had residual fresh-frozen tumor tissue and more than two years of survival data. The V call is TRBV7-3, the J call TRBJ2-1; 9 positions match TRBD2. The source material was blood, sampled before dendritic cell vaccination. The origin of this receptor is a human donor with glioblastoma. CDR3 nucleotides: TGTGCCAGCAGCTTGGTAGCGGGAGACTCTGAGCAGTTCTTC. This codes for CASSLVAGDSEQFF.